This T cell receptor (beta chain) comes out of a study of blood T cell repertoires in COVID-19. Germline CDR1 is KGHSH and CDR2 is LQKENI. V shed 1 base and J 1 base; nucleotides not matched to a gene: 1. This CDR3 has 14 amino acids. Authors' data handling: Reference gene primer amplification gave estimated nucleated cell counts. Clones were read by immunoSEQ multiplex PCR, and TCRdb kept only the in-frame ones, dropping some. V and J calls and clone size are given by that table; D and trimming were obtained from the DNA. This sample has approximately 46,000 clones, with about four fifths found just once.

The chain has TRBV18 and TRBJ2-7; TRBD2 aligns across 7 bases. This TCR derives from a woman aged 80 or over with COVID-19, enrolled during active disease. Material: peripheral blood. CDR3 nucleotide sequence: TGTGCCAGCTCACCACGGGGGGGTTCCTACGAGCAGTACTTC. It encodes CASSPRGGSYEQYF.